The clone carrying this TCR beta chain showed up many times. Antigen: not known. These data are taken from a study of CD8 T cells in ankylosing spondylitis. There are 13 residues in the CDR3. CDR1 SGHRS and CDR2 YFSETQ come from the germline V gene. V shed 0 bases and J shed 5 bases, with 8 bases lying between them. General observations from the study: Seemingly distinctive of ankylosing spondylitis blood was a TCR beta motif formed by eight highly homologous variants. Disease-linked clones were reportedly significantly enriched in matched ankylosing spondylitis synovial fluid.

By quantitative 5'-RACE with molecular barcodes, the TCR beta libraries were made. MiXCR was run by TCRdb on the 5' RACE reads, yielding one entry per CDR3 protein. The sample carries about 240,000 distinct CDR3 sequences, about 10% recorded once. The sample comprised blood, either unsorted or a sorted T cell fraction (not recorded which). This chain uses TRBV5-1 with TRBJ2-5; D remains unclear. This receptor was taken from a male donor with ankylosing spondylitis or in good health (not recorded which). The CDR3 spells CASSLAKIETQYF. CDR3 nucleotides: TGCGCCAGCAGCTTGGCCAAGATCGAGACCCAGTACTTC.